This TCR beta chain appears in the sequencing data of a study of blood T cell repertoires in COVID-19. Sequencing used immunoSEQ multiplex PCR; TCRdb keeps in-frame clones, though not all of them. This sample has approximately 110,000 clones, with 80% to 95% found just once. The germline V and J ends were trimmed by 3 bases and 0 bases, with 8 bases remaining between them. The CDR3 contains 14 residues. CDR1 SGHRS and CDR2 YFSETQ come from the germline V gene. The source is a man in his fifties with COVID-19, enrolled during active disease. Sequenced input: peripheral blood. The V and J genes are TRBV5-1 and TRBJ2-3; the D gene is possibly TRBD2 (5 bases). CDR3 nucleotide sequence: TGCGCCAGCAGCTGGACTGCGAGCACAGATACGCAGTATTTT. It specifies CASSWTASTDTQYF. Full variable domain (remainder filled in from reference TRBV5-1 and TRBJ2-3): KAGVTQTPRYLIKTRGQQVTLSCSPISGHRSVSWYQQTPGQGLQFLFEYFSETQRNKGNFPGRFSGRQFSNSRSEMNVSTLELGDSALYLCASSWTASTDTQYFGPGTRLTVL.